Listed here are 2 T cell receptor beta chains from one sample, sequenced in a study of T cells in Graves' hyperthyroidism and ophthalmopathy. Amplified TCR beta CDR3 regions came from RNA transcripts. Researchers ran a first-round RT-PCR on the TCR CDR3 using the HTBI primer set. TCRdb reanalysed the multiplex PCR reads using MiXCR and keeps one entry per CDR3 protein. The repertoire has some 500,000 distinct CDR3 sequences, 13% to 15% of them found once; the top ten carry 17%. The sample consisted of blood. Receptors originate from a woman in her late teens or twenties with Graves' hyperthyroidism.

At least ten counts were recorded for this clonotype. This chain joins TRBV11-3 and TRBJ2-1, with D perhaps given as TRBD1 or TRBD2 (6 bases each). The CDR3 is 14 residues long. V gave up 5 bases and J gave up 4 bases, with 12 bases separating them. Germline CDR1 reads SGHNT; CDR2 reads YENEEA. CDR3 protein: CASSARGRYNEQFF. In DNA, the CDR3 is TGTGCCAGCAGCGCAAGGGGGAGGTACAATGAGCAGTTCTTC.

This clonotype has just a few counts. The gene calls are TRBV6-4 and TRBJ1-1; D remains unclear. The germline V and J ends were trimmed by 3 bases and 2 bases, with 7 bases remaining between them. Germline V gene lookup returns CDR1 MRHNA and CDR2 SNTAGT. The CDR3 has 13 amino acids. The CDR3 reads CASSEQFNTEAFF. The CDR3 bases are TGTGCCAGCAGTGAACAGTTTAACACTGAAGCTTTCTTT.